What follows is one T cell receptor (beta chain) and its context. Measured with immunoSEQ multiplex PCR; TCRdb has only the in-frame clones, and not every one. The sample has around 190,000 clones; around 90% are singletons. The sample is drawn from a study of T cell responses to AZD1222 COVID-19 vaccine. The CDR3 runs 16 residues. The germline V gene has CDR1 WNHNN and CDR2 SYGVQD (reference sequence). V lost 0 bases, J lost 1 base, and 10 bases lay in between. Sequencing used peripheral blood, obtained 28 days after the second AZD1222 dose. The chain links TRBV10-1 to TRBJ2-1, with D perhaps TRBD1 (5 bases). The clonotype originates from an adult who received the AZD1222 COVID-19 vaccine. CDR3 amino acids: CASSESGRVSYNEQFF. The DNA of the CDR3 is TGCGCCAGCAGTGAGTCGGGCAGGGTATCCTACAATGAGCAGTTCTTC.